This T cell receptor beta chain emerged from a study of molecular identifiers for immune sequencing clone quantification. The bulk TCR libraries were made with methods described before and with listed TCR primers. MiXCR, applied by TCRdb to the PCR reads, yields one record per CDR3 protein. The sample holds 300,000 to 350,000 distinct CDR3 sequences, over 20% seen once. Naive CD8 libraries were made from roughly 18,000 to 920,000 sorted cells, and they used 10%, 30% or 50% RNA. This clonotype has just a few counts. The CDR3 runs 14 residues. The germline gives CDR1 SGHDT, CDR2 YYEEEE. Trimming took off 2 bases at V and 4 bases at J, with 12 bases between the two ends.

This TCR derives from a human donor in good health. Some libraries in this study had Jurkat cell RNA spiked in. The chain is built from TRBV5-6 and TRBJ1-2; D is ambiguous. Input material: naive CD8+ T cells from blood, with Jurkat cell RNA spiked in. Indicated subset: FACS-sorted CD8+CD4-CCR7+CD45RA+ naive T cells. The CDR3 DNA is TGTGCCAGCAGCTTCATGATAAACTCCTATGGCTACACCTTC. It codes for CASSFMINSYGYTF.